This TCR beta chain stems from a study of regulatory and conventional T cells in breast cancer (dated by TCRdb to the mid-2010s). A remark on this clonotype: The antigen it binds to is not known. The record has no base qualities; no much larger clone is one base away.

The library was produced with PCR. Sequencing relied on an Illumina MiSeq. Using fastp trimming at Q25 and MiXCR clonotype assembly, TCRdb reanalyzed the public sequencing data and kept in-frame beta chains. Identical CDR3 protein sequences are pooled into one entry, listed with their most common genes and DNA. The sample data list approximately 9,600 distinct CDR3 sequences, and nearly 35% of these were observed just once. Jointly, the top ten make up under 6.5% of the sample. Its CDR3 holds 15 amino acids, cysteine through phenylalanine. The DNA shown is the 45-base CDR3, in frame from base 1. V is trimmed back by 7 bases and J by 2 bases, and the junction contains 2 bases that no gene match accounts for. As encoded in the germline V gene (reference sequence), CDR1 is SEHNR while CDR2 is FQNEAQ.

The sequenced sample was conventional T cells from blood. The rearrangement combines TRBV7-9 with TRBJ2-2; 12 central nucleotides agree with TRBD2. The source is a male donor in good health. The CDR3 has the sequence CASKGLAGNTGELFF. The bases are TGTGCCAGCAAAGGACTAGCGGGAAACACCGGGGAGCTGTTTTTT.